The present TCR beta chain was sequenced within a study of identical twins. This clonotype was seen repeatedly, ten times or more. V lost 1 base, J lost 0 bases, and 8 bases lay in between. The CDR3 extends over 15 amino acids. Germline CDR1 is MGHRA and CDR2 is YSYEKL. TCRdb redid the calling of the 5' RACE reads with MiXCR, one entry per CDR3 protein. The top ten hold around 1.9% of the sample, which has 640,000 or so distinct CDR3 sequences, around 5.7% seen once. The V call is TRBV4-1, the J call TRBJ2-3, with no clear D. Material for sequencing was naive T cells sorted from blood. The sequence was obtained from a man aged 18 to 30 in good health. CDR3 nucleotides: TGCGCCAGCAGCCAAGCCGCCGAAAGCACAGATACGCAGTATTTT. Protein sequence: CASSQAAESTDTQYF.